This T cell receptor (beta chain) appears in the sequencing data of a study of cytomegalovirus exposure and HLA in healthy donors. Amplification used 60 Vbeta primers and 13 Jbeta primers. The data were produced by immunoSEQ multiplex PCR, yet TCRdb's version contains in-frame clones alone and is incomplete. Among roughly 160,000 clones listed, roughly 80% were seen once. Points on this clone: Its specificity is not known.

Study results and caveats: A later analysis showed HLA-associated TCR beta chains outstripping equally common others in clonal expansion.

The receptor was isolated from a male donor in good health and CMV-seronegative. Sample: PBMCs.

This CDR3 is CASSLKTWETQYF. CDR3 bases: TGTGCCAGCAGTTTGAAGACTTGGGAGACCCAGTACTTC. V gene TRBV6-6 combines with J gene TRBJ2-5; D call uncertain. The length of the CDR3 is 13 residues. CDR1 and CDR2 (germline): MNHNY, SVGAGI (reference sequence). Deletions cut 4 bases from V and 5 bases from J, with 11 bases between.